The clone carrying this T cell receptor (beta chain) showed up many times. Its antigen is not known. CDR1 is SGHTA and CDR2 is FQGNSA in the germline V gene. The V end was cut by 7 bases, the J end by 9 bases, with 10 bases between. The CDR3 sequence is 12 residues long. This specimen belongs to a study of T cell repertoires in cytomegalovirus infection. Across the whole study: In public TCR beta signatures, there were indications of both CMV infection and matching HLA type. Whole-study results and caveats: The ex vivo response was dominated by HLA-C-restricted CMV-specific TCR beta clonotypes. Of the TCR beta families, the public ones yielded a cumulative frequency that identified carriers of CMV plus the relevant HLA.

TCRdb analysed the reads with MiXCR anew, one entry per CDR3 protein. This sample has 130,000 or so distinct CDR3 sequences, with approximately 5.9% found just once. The genes are TRBV7-2 and TRBJ1-6; tentative D call: TRBD1 (6 bases). Sequenced material: PBMCs. This TCR derives from a human donor in good health (CMV status not recorded). Some clones in this sample may be carry-over from other donors' samples. The CDR3 is CASNQGFSPLHF. Here the CDR3 DNA reads TGTGCCAGCAACCAGGGGTTTTCACCCCTCCACTTT.